One sample yielded the 23 T cell receptor beta chains listed below, sequenced in a study of PD-L1 blockade in urothelial cancer. Data came from immunoSEQ multiplex PCR; TCRdb stores just in-frame clones and leaves some out. The profile shows about 95,000 clones, nearly 90% of them singletons. Regarding time point: pretreatment peripheral blood. This sample comprised PBMCs, obtained around atezolizumab (anti-PD-L1) treatment. Receptor source: a man between 60 and 75 years old with urothelial cancer.

The chain carries TRBV9 and TRBJ1-1; D not certain. Germline V CDR1 and CDR2: SGDLS, YYNGEE. V was cut by 0 bases and J by 0 bases, with 9 bases left in between. This CDR3 is 15 amino acids long. In DNA, the CDR3 is TGTGCCAGCAGCGTAGATCAGATTATGAACACTGAAGCTTTCTTT. It encodes CASSVDQIMNTEAFF. Full variable domain (missing parts from reference TRBV9 and TRBJ1-1): DSGVTQTPKHLITATGQRVTLRCSPRSGDLSVYWYQQSLDQGLQFLIQYYNGEERAKGNILERFSAQQFPDLHSELNLSSLELGDSALYFCASSVDQIMNTEAFFGQGTRLTVV.

The chain joins TRBV11-2 to TRBJ1-2; 8 bases are shared with TRBD1. J lost 4 bases, V lost 2 bases, and 15 bases had no gene match. CDR1 and CDR2 from the germline V gene are SGHAT and FQNNGV. The CDR3 is 18 amino acids. As DNA, the CDR3 is TGTGCCAGCAGCTTAACTACGGCCCGACAGGGGCAAATCTATGGCTACACCTTC. Amino acid sequence: CASSLTTARQGQIYGYTF.

J is TRBJ2-1 and V is TRBV4-3; 10 nucleotides match TRBD2. Per germline, CDR1 LGHNA and CDR2 YSLEER. This CDR3 is built from 16 residues. With V trimmed by 4 bases and J by 7 bases, 10 bases remained unmatched. CDR3 bases: TGCGCCAGCAGCCCTATCTCCGGGACTAGCGAGAATGAGCAGTTCTTC. It codes for CASSPISGTSENEQFF.

The genes are TRBV6-6 and TRBJ1-1; D is ambiguous. Germline values: CDR1 MNHNY, CDR2 SVGAGI (reference sequence). The ends were cut back, 8 bases at V and 7 bases at J, with 11 bases in the middle. This CDR3 has 11 amino acids. CDR3 in DNA: TGTGCCAGCTGCGAAGGAGTTGAAGCTTTCTTT. Translated, it gives CASCEGVEAFF.

The V call is TRBV5-4, the J call TRBJ1-4, with TRBD1 matching over 7 bases. This CDR3 has 14 residues. V shed 4 bases and J 8 bases; nucleotides not matched to a gene: 8. CDR1 is SGHNT and CDR2 is YYREEE in the germline V gene (reference sequence). CDR3 coding DNA: TGTGCCAGCAGCCCCGGACAGGTTGGAGAAAAACTGTTTTTT. Protein product: CASSPGQVGEKLFF.

V is TRBV18 and J is TRBJ2-2; D call uncertain. The ends were cut back, 0 bases at V and 0 bases at J, with 17 bases in the middle. CDR3 size: 19 residues. Germline V lookup: CDR1 KGHSH, CDR2 LQKENI. CDR3 sequence reads: CASSPPPRVNNPNTGELFF. The CDR3, as DNA: TGTGCCAGCTCACCACCCCCCCGTGTGAACAATCCGAACACCGGGGAGCTGTTTTTT.

J is TRBJ1-1 and V is TRBV6-1; the D gene is possibly TRBD1 (6 bases). The CDR3 has 15 residues. Germline assignment: CDR1 MNHNS and CDR2 SASEGT. The germline V and J ends were trimmed by 1 base and 0 bases, with 9 bases remaining between them. CDR3 loop: CASSEVGALNTEAFF. The CDR3 nucleotides read TGTGCCAGCAGTGAAGTGGGGGCCCTGAACACTGAAGCTTTCTTT.

The CDR3, as DNA: TGTGCCAGCAGTTACGGCCGATGGACAGCCGCTGAAGCGGGAGGGCTGAATGAGCAGTTCTTC. Translating gives CASSYGRWTAAEAGGLNEQFF. J is TRBJ2-1 and V is TRBV28; 10 nucleotides line up with TRBD2. Losses at the gene ends were 4 bases for V and 7 bases for J; bases not matched to a gene: 25. This CDR3 is 21 amino acids long. Germline assignment: CDR1 MDHEN and CDR2 SYDVKM.

The V call is TRBV28, the J call TRBJ2-1, with TRBD2 as a possible D gene (5 bases). The CDR3 is made up of 14 amino acids. Germline V gene lookup returns CDR1 MDHEN and CDR2 SYDVKM. Trimming shortened V by 3 bases and J by 9 bases, and 15 bases separated the two germline ends. The CDR3 protein is CASSLSSGLGEQFF. The CDR3 DNA follows: TGTGCCAGCAGTTTGAGTAGTGGACTTGGTGAGCAGTTCTTC.

V gene TRBV28 combines with J gene TRBJ2-1, with D unresolved. Germline V gives CDR1 MDHEN, CDR2 SYDVKM. V was shortened by 2 bases and J by 9 bases, with 8 bases between the two germline ends. The CDR3 runs to 12 residues. CDR3 loop: CASSLVTGEQFF. DNA of the CDR3: TGTGCCAGCAGTTTAGTTACGGGTGAGCAGTTCTTC.

The rearrangement uses TRBV7-8 and TRBJ2-5; 7 nucleotides line up with TRBD2. Germline V CDR1 and CDR2: SGHVS, FQNEAQ. After removal of 1 base from V and 7 bases from J, the junction contained 12 bases not matched to a gene. The CDR3 has 16 residues. The CDR3 sequence is CASSLGSGVNWRTQYF. CDR3 in DNA: TGTGCCAGCAGCTTAGGAAGCGGGGTGAACTGGAGGACCCAGTACTTC.

The chain links TRBV5-1 to TRBJ2-1; perhaps TRBD2 as D (5 bases). This CDR3 has 15 residues. Trimming cost V 7 bases and J 0 bases, with 14 bases left between them. Looked up from germline, CDR1 is SGHRS and CDR2 is YFSETQ. CDR3 DNA: TGCGCCAGCGCTGCGAGCGGAACCTCCTACAATGAGCAGTTCTTC. Its protein is CASAASGTSYNEQFF. Full variable domain (outside the CDR3, taken from reference TRBV5-1 and TRBJ2-1): KAGVTQTPRYLIKTRGQQVTLSCSPISGHRSVSWYQQTPGQGLQFLFEYFSETQRNKGNFPGRFSGRQFSNSRSEMNVSTLELGDSALYLCASAASGTSYNEQFFGPGTRLTVL.

J is TRBJ2-1 and V is TRBV4-2, with TRBD2 matching over 11 bases. The CDR3 consists of 18 residues. V lost 0 bases and J lost 4; bases outside the gene matches: 8. Germline CDR1 is LGHNA and CDR2 is YNFKEQ. The CDR3 sequence is CASSQEGPGTSGYNEQFF. The CDR3 bases are TGTGCCAGCAGCCAAGAGGGTCCCGGGACTAGCGGATACAATGAGCAGTTCTTC.

This clone was seen a few times. The chain joins TRBV11-2 to TRBJ2-1; 7 nucleotides line up with TRBD1. V was clipped by 6 bases and J by 6 bases; unmatched bases: 11. The CDR3 has 15 amino acids. The V gene's germline CDR1 is SGHAT and CDR2 FQNNGV. CDR3 sequence: CASRAWDRRSNEQFF. CDR3 nucleotide sequence: TGTGCCAGCAGGGCCTGGGACAGAAGGTCCAATGAGCAGTTCTTC.

The CDR3 here is CASSGWAGAREQYF. The CDR3 nucleotides read TGTGCCAGCAGCGGATGGGCGGGGGCGAGGGAGCAGTACTTC. The V call is TRBV7-2, the J call TRBJ2-7; D may be TRBD2 (7 bases). V was shortened by 5 bases and J by 7 bases, with 18 bases between the two germline ends. Germline V gene sequence: CDR1 SGHTA, CDR2 FQGNSA. The CDR3 runs to 14 residues.

V gene TRBV30 combines with J gene TRBJ1-4; D is possibly TRBD1 (5 bases). Per germline, CDR1 GTSNPN and CDR2 SVGIG (reference sequence). The germline V and J ends were trimmed by 0 bases and 0 bases, with 23 bases remaining between them. The CDR3 contains 20 residues. CDR3 sequence (DNA): TGTGCCTGGAGTGTACTGCGGCATTTAGGGATAGGGGCAACTAATGAAAAACTGTTTTTT. Amino acid sequence: CAWSVLRHLGIGATNEKLFF.

This clone was picked up a small number of times. The chain has TRBV19 and TRBJ2-1; TRBD1 matches at 9 bases. V was clipped by 4 bases and J by 7 bases; unmatched bases: 8. CDR1 is LNHDA and CDR2 is SQIVND in the germline V gene (reference sequence). The CDR3 length is 15 residues. The CDR3 reads CASSRLGQGQNEQFF. The CDR3 coding sequence is TGTGCCAGTAGTAGGTTGGGACAGGGACAAAATGAGCAGTTCTTC.

V and J are TRBV7-9 and TRBJ2-1; 9 bases line up with TRBD1. The CDR3 sequence is 16 residues long. V lost 5 bases, J lost 5 bases, and 10 bases stayed unmatched. In germline, CDR1 is SEHNR, CDR2 FQNEAQ (reference sequence). In DNA form, the CDR3 reads TGTGCCAGCAGCCACCAGGGACAGGGACGGAACAATGAGCAGTTCTTC. Translating it yields CASSHQGQGRNNEQFF.

The chain employs TRBV14 and TRBJ2-5, with D uncertain. The CDR3 has 13 residues. The V end was cut by 2 bases, the J end by 0 bases, with 4 bases between. Germline loops: CDR1 SGHDN, CDR2 FVKESK. The CDR3 loop reads CASSQLNQETQYF. Written as DNA, the CDR3 is TGTGCCAGCAGCCAACTAAACCAAGAGACCCAGTACTTC.

J is TRBJ2-5 and V is TRBV7-7; TRBD1 matches at 8 bases. The CDR3 has 14 amino acids. The V segment lost 3 bases and the J segment 4 bases; nucleotides outside the gene matches: 4. The V gene's germline CDR1 is SSHAT and CDR2 FNYEAQ (reference sequence). The CDR3 coding sequence is TGTGCCAGCAGCTTTAGTGGACAGGGAGAGACCCAGTACTTC. It translates to CASSFSGQGETQYF.

This rearrangement joins TRBV29-1 to TRBJ1-2; a possible D gene is TRBD1 (5 bases). Germline V CDR1 and CDR2: SQVTM, ANQGSEA. The CDR3 contains 14 residues. V lost 1 base to trimming and J lost 8 bases, with 17 bases between them. CDR3 loop: CSVEARDGFSGYTF. CDR3 nucleotide sequence: TGCAGCGTTGAAGCGCGGGACGGCTTCTCGGGCTACACCTTC.

Comment on this clone: Within the sample, other DNA sequences also encode this same CDR3. This chain uses TRBV20-1 with TRBJ1-1; D unresolved. Germline V gene data show CDR1 as DFQATT and CDR2 as SNEGSKA (reference sequence). The CDR3 totals 11 residues. The V end was cut by 5 bases, the J end by 1 base, with 5 bases between. CDR3 sequence (DNA): TGCAGTGCTCCAGAGAACACTGAAGCTTTCTTT. Its protein product is CSAPENTEAFF.

This rearrangement joins TRBV7-2 to TRBJ2-5; 11 bases are a match to TRBD1. Unmatched junction bases numbered 8, after V lost 6 bases and J lost 5 bases. Germline V gene lookup returns CDR1 SGHTA and CDR2 FQGNSA. The CDR3 extends over 15 amino acids. CDR3 in DNA: TGTGCCAGCAGTCCGGGGACAGGGGGAGTGGAGACCCAGTACTTC. Translated, it gives CASSPGTGGVETQYF.